This entry concerns a single TCR beta chain. Per the germline V gene, CDR1 is SGHDN and CDR2 is FVKESK. The CDR3 runs 13 residues. Trimming removed 0 bases from V and 9 bases from J, with 6 bases in between. The data belong to a study of T cell changes during pregnancy in multiple sclerosis. Only in-frame clones appear in the TCRdb table, and some are missing; sequencing was by immunoSEQ multiplex PCR. The sample holds under 120,000 clones, 80% to 95% seen once. The TCR originated in a female donor with multiple sclerosis, enrolled in a pregnancy study. Specimen: peripheral blood, collected after pregnancy. The gene calls are TRBV14 and TRBJ1-6; D is unresolved. The CDR3 sequence is CASSQERGSPLHF. In DNA, the CDR3 is TGTGCCAGCAGCCAAGAACGAGGTTCACCCCTCCACTTT.